The next 12 T cell receptor beta chains were all read from a single sample in a study of metastatic and nonmetastatic thyroid tumors. TCRdb reanalyzed the PCR reads via MiXCR. Found here are about 13,000 clones, roughly 28% of them singletons; the top ten hold approximately 12%. Until they underwent thyroid surgery, no patient had received any treatment. Sample: tumor tissue. These receptors originate from a female donor with papillary thyroid cancer or a benign thyroid nodule (not recorded which). Some clones in this sample may be carry-over from other donors' samples.

This clone was counted at least ten times. This chain links TRBV7-9 with TRBJ1-1, with D tentatively TRBD1 (5 bases). Per germline, CDR1 SEHNR and CDR2 FQNEAQ (reference sequence). V shed 0 bases and J shed 4 bases, with 9 bases lying between them. The CDR3 contains 14 residues. This CDR3 reads CASSLAGPGTEAFF. The CDR3 DNA follows: TGTGCCAGCAGCTTAGCGGGGCCGGGCACTGAAGCTTTCTTT.

This clone was recorded many times. This chain joins TRBV9 and TRBJ2-3, with D possibly being TRBD2 (5 bases). Trimming took off 6 bases at V and 2 bases at J, with 16 bases between the two ends. CDR1 and CDR2 from the germline V gene are SGDLS and YYNGEE. CDR3 length: 15 amino acids. The CDR3 protein is CASKGGLTPTDTQYF. CDR3 in DNA: TGTGCCAGCAAGGGCGGGCTAACTCCCACAGATACGCAGTATTTT.

This sequence joins TRBV20-1 and TRBJ2-1, with D maybe TRBD1 (5 bases). The length of the CDR3 is 13 residues. The germline gives CDR1 DFQATT, CDR2 SNEGSKA (reference sequence). Trimming stripped 6 bases from V and 4 bases from J, with 13 bases between. CDR3 protein: CSAGWGRYNEQFF. The CDR3 region has the DNA TGCAGTGCCGGATGGGGCCGTTACAATGAGCAGTTCTTC.

This clone was observed many times. A much larger clone sits a single nucleotide away, making a read error possible. V gene TRBV19 combines with J gene TRBJ2-7; 9 nucleotides align to TRBD2. Germline-derived CDR1 and CDR2 are LNHDA and SQIVND (reference sequence). The CDR3 contains 14 residues. With 6 bases clipped from V and 2 bases from J, the junction kept 5 bases outside the gene matches. The CDR3 DNA reads TGTGCCAGTAGGGATAGCGGGAGTGCCTACGAGCAGTACTTC. Translation gives CASRDSGSAYEQYF.

By sample share, this clone is medium-sized. The chain is built from TRBV5-1 and TRBJ2-7; no clear D gene. The germline gives CDR1 SGHRS, CDR2 YFSETQ. V lost 1 base, J lost 2 bases, and 16 bases lay in between. The CDR3 is 16 amino acids. CDR3 nucleotides: TGCGCCAGCAGCTTGTCCCTCTCTGGGGTAGCCTACGAGCAGTACTTC. Translating it yields CASSLSLSGVAYEQYF.

This clone was counted at least ten times. This chain links TRBV20-1 with TRBJ2-1; TRBD2 matches 7 bases. The CDR3 totals 15 residues. V gave up 4 bases and J gave up 3 bases; unmatched junction bases: 9. Germline CDR1 is DFQATT and CDR2 is SNEGSKA (reference sequence). The CDR3 DNA follows: TGCAGTGCTATTGGCGGGAGAAGGGGCTACAATGAGCAGTTCTTC. Translated: CSAIGGRRGYNEQFF.

This sequence joins TRBV7-3 and TRBJ2-5; tentative D call: TRBD2 (6 bases). V was shortened by 5 bases and J by 8 bases, with 21 bases between the two germline ends. In germline, CDR1 is SGHTA, CDR2 FQGTGA. This CDR3 is 15 amino acids long. The CDR3 DNA reads TGTGCCAGCAGCCAACTCGGACGCGGAGGGGCTACCCAGTACTTC. Protein: CASSQLGRGGATQYF.

J is TRBJ2-1 and V is TRBV27; D is perhaps TRBD1 (6 bases). In germline, CDR1 is MNHEY, CDR2 SMNVEV (reference sequence). The CDR3 has 12 amino acids. The V gene lost 6 bases and the J gene lost 8 bases, with 11 bases spanning the gap. The CDR3 here is CASRAGVYEQFF. The CDR3 DNA reads as TGTGCCAGCAGAGCAGGGGTCTATGAGCAGTTCTTC.

This clone has ten or more counts. The rearrangement links TRBV30 to TRBJ2-1; D gene ambiguous. The CDR3 has 15 residues. CDR1 and CDR2 from the germline V gene are GTSNPN and SVGIG (reference sequence). V lost 0 bases, J lost 3 bases, and 12 bases lay in between. The CDR3 sequence: CAWSVLGGNYNEQFF. DNA for the CDR3: TGTGCCTGGAGTGTATTGGGCGGCAACTACAATGAGCAGTTCTTC. Based on the CDR3 plus reference TRBV30 and TRBJ2-1, the full variable domain is SQTIHQWPATLVQPVGSPLSLECTVEGTSNPNLYWYRQAAGRGLQLLFYSVGIGQISSEVPQNLSASRPQDRQFILSSKKLLLSDSGFYLCAWSVLGGNYNEQFFGPGTRLTVL.

Many counts were recorded for this clone. A single base separates this from a much larger clone, so it may be a read error. The same CDR3 also results from other DNA sequences found in this sample. This rearrangement joins TRBV5-1 to TRBJ2-1; 12 bases match TRBD2. CDR1 is SGHRS and CDR2 is YFSETQ in the germline V gene. The length of the CDR3 is 15 residues. After removal of 0 bases from V and 7 bases from J, the junction contained 2 bases not matched to a gene. CDR3 in amino acids: CASSLGTSGVNEQFF. The CDR3 DNA reads as TGCGCCAGCAGCTTGGGGACTAGCGGGGTGAATGAGCAGTTCTTC.

This clone was seen repeatedly, ten times or more. This chain connects TRBV5-4 to TRBJ2-7; perhaps TRBD1 as D (6 bases). Germline loops: CDR1 SGHNT, CDR2 YYREEE (reference sequence). The CDR3 is 15 residues long. Trimming cost V 4 bases and J 5 bases, with 19 bases left between them. This CDR3 is CASSAGQAKGDEQYF. CDR3 coding DNA: TGTGCCAGCAGCGCTGGGCAGGCGAAGGGGGACGAGCAGTACTTC.

About this clone itself: Just one base apart from a much larger clone, this may be a read error. This rearrangement joins TRBV9 to TRBJ2-3, with unresolved D. With 4 bases removed from V and 3 bases from J, the gap between germline ends came to 12 bases. Germline CDR1 SGDLS, CDR2 YYNGEE. The CDR3 has 14 residues. CDR3 loop: CASSPVPGTDTQYF. CDR3 coding DNA: TGTGCCAGCAGCCCCGTTCCAGGTACAGATACGCAGTATTTT.